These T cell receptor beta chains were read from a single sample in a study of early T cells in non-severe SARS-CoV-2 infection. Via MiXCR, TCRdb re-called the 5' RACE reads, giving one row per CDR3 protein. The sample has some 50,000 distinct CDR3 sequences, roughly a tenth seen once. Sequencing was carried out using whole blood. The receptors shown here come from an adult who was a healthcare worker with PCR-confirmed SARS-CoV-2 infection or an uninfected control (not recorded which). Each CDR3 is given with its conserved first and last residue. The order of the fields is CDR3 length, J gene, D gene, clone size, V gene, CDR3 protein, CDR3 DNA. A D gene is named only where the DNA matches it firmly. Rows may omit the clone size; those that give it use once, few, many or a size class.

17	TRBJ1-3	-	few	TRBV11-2	CASSLDRISSSGNTIYF	TGTGCCAGCAGCTTAGATCGCATCTCGAGCTCTGGAAACACCATATATTTT
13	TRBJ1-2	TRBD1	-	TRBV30	CAWIGGQRDGYTF	TGTGCCTGGATAGGGGGCCAGCGAGATGGCTACACCTTC
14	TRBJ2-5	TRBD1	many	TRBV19	CASSIQGDVKTQYF	TGTGCCAGTAGTATCCAGGGGGATGTGAAGACCCAGTACTTC
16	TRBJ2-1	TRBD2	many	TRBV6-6	CASSYWTAGGRNEQFF	TGTGCCAGCAGTTACTGGACCGCGGGGGGGCGCAATGAGCAGTTCTTC
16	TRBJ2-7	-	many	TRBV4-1	CASSQEGYSTFYEQYF	TGCGCCAGCAGCCAAGAGGGTTACTCGACTTTCTACGAGCAGTACTTC
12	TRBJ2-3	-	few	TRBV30	CAWTFEGDTQYF	TGTGCCTGGACTTTCGAGGGGGATACGCAGTATTTT
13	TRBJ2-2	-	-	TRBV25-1	CASRALNTGELFF	TGTGCCAGCAGGGCGCTAAACACCGGGGAGCTGTTTTTT
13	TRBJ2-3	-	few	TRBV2	CASRSLIADTQYF	TGTGCCTCCAGGTCCTTGATAGCAGATACGCAGTATTTT
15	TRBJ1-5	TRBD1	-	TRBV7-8	CASSSQRTGGQPQHF	TGTGCCAGCAGCTCGCAAAGGACAGGGGGGCAGCCCCAGCATTTT
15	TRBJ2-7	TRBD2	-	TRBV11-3	CASSRRTSGEDEQYF	TGTGCCAGCAGCCGTCGGACTAGCGGGGAAGACGAGCAGTACTTC
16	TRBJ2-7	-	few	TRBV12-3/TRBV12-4	CASSDPGRAGSYEQYF	TGTGCCAGCAGTGACCCGGGTAGGGCGGGCTCCTACGAGCAGTACTTC
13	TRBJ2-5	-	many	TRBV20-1	CSGIGRSQETQYF	TGCAGTGGGATTGGGAGGAGCCAAGAGACCCAGTACTTC
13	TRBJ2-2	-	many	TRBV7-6	CASKGRADGELFF	TGTGCCAGCAAAGGAAGGGCGGACGGGGAGCTGTTTTTT
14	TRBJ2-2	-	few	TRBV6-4	CASRDQGNTGELFF	TGTGCCAGCAGAGACCAGGGGAACACCGGGGAGCTGTTTTTT
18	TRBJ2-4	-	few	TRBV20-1	CSAREWGTVGVAKNIQYF	TGCAGTGCTAGAGAATGGGGCACTGTCGGAGTAGCCAAAAACATTCAGTACTTC
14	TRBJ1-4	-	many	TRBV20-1	CSARVGRELEKLFF	TGCAGTGCTAGAGTCGGCCGAGAGCTTGAAAAACTGTTTTTT
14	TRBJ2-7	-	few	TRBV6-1	CASSVTQGSYEQYF	TGTGCCAGCAGTGTTACCCAGGGGAGCTACGAGCAGTACTTC
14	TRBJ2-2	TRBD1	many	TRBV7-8	CASSRTGASGELFF	TGTGCCAGCAGCCGGACAGGGGCGAGCGGGGAGCTGTTTTTT
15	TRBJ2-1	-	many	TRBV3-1	CASSPRGSSYNEQFF	TGTGCCAGCAGCCCGAGAGGAAGCTCCTACAATGAGCAGTTCTTC
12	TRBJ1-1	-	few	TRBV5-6	CASSLWTEEAFF	TGTGCCAGCAGCTTGTGGACAGAAGAAGCTTTCTTT
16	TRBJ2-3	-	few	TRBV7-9	CASSSGGGFSTDTQYF	TGTGCCAGCAGCTCCGGAGGTGGATTTTCCACAGATACGCAGTATTTT
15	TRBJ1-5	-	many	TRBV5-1	CASSLLGEINQPQHF	TGCGCCAGCAGCTTGTTGGGGGAGATTAATCAGCCCCAGCATTTT
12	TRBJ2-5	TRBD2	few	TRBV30	CAWSNSGGTQYF	TGTGCCTGGAGTAATAGCGGGGGGACCCAGTACTTC
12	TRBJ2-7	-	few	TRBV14	CASGRGRYEQYF	TGTGCCAGCGGCCGAGGACGTTACGAGCAGTACTTC
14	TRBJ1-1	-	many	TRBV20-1	CSARVGPIDTEAFF	TGCAGTGCTAGAGTAGGACCCATAGACACTGAAGCTTTCTTT
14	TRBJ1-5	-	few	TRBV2	CASSEAGVNQPQHF	TGTGCCAGCAGTGAAGCGGGCGTAAATCAGCCCCAGCATTTT
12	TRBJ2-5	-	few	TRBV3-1	CASSQNGETQYF	TGTGCCAGCAGCCAAAATGGGGAGACCCAGTACTTC
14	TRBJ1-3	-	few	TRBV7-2	CASSPRAAGNTIYF	TGTGCCAGCAGCCCCCGGGCCGCTGGAAACACCATATATTTT
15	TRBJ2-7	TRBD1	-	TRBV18	CASSKPGQGAGEQYF	TGTGCCAGCTCAAAGCCGGGACAGGGGGCAGGGGAGCAGTACTTC
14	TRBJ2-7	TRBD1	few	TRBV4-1	CASSPGTVPYEQYF	TGCGCCAGCAGCCCCGGGACAGTTCCCTACGAGCAGTACTTC
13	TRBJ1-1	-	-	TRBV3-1	CPSSSSSGTEAFF	TGTCCCAGCAGCTCGTCGTCCGGCACTGAAGCTTTCTTT
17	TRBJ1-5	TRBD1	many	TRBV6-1	CASRGTGGPEYNQPQHF	TGTGCCAGCAGGGGGACAGGGGGCCCCGAATACAATCAGCCCCAGCATTTT
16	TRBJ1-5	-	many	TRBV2	CASGFVRGGGNQPQHF	TGTGCCAGCGGTTTCGTTAGGGGTGGAGGCAATCAGCCCCAGCATTTT
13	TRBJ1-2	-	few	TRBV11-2	CASSLGVNYGYTF	TGTGCCAGCAGCTTAGGGGTGAACTATGGCTACACCTTC
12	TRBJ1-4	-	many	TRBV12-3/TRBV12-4	CASSLRYEKLFF	TGTGCCAGCAGTTTAAGATATGAAAAACTGTTTTTT
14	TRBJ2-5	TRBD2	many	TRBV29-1	CSGQTSGAQETQYF	TGCAGCGGCCAGACTAGCGGCGCCCAAGAGACCCAGTACTTC
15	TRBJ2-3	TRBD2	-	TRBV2	CASSELAGGADTQYF	TGTGCCAGCAGTGAACTAGCGGGGGGTGCAGATACGCAGTATTTT
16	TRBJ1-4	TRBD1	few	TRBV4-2	CASSRVTGVTNEKLFF	TGTGCCAGCAGCCGGGTCACAGGGGTCACTAATGAAAAACTGTTTTTT
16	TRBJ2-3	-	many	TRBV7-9	CASSSSTVSSTDTQYF	TGTGCCAGCAGCAGTTCGACGGTCTCTAGCACAGATACGCAGTATTTT
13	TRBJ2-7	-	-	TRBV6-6	CASSSPPGTEQYF	TGTGCCAGCAGTTCCCCCCCCGGAACTGAGCAGTACTTC
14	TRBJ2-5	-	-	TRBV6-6	CASREGGSQETQYF	TGTGCCAGCAGGGAGGGGGGCTCCCAAGAGACCCAGTACTTC
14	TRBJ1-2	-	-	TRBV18	CASSEVISGYGYTF	TGTGCCAGCTCAGAGGTTATAAGTGGCTATGGCTACACCTTC
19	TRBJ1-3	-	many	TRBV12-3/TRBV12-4	CASSPDTPGFASSGNTIYF	TGTGCCAGCAGCCCCGATACTCCGGGATTCGCCTCCTCTGGAAACACCATATATTTT
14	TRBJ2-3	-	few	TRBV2	CASSALGPTDTQYF	TGTGCCAGCAGTGCCTTGGGCCCCACAGATACGCAGTATTTT
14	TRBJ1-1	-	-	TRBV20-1	CSASLSTANTEAFF	TGCAGTGCTTCGCTGTCGACGGCGAACACTGAAGCTTTCTTT
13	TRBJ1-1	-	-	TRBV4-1	CASSLHREAEAFF	TGCGCCAGCAGCCTTCACAGGGAAGCTGAAGCTTTCTTT
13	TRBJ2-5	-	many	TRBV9	CASSVVPEETQYF	TGTGCCAGCAGCGTAGTCCCCGAAGAGACCCAGTACTTC
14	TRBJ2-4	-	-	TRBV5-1	CASSLVGAKNIQYF	TGCGCCAGCTCCCTGGTCGGGGCCAAAAACATTCAGTACTTC
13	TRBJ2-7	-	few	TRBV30	CAYTPPGRYEQYF	TGTGCCTACACCCCGCCGGGGCGTTACGAGCAGTACTTC
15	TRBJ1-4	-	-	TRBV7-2	CASSPLDNFGEKLFF	TGTGCCAGCAGCCCGTTGGACAACTTCGGTGAAAAACTGTTTTTT
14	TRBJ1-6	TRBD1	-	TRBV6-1	CASKGTGQNSPLHF	TGTGCCAGCAAAGGGACAGGGCAGAATTCACCCCTCCACTTT
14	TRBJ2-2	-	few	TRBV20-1	CSARRDSNTGELFF	TGCAGTGCTAGAAGGGACTCGAACACCGGGGAGCTGTTTTTT
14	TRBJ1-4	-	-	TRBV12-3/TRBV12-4	CASSRGATNEKLFF	TGTGCCAGCTCTCGAGGGGCAACTAATGAAAAACTGTTTTTT
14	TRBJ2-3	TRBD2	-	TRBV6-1	CASSWGAGADTQYF	TGTGCCAGCTCCTGGGGAGCGGGGGCCGATACGCAGTATTTT
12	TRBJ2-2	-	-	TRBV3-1	CASSPGTGELFF	TGTGCCAGCAGCCCCGGGACCGGGGAGCTGTTTTTT
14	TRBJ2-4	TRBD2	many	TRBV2	CASKQRAGGDIQYF	TGTGCCAGCAAGCAAAGAGCGGGGGGGGACATTCAGTACTTC
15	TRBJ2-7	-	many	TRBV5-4	CASSSGGSGPYEQYF	TGTGCCAGCAGCTCAGGTGGCAGCGGGCCATACGAGCAGTACTTC